This is a list of T cell receptor beta chains from one sample in a study of blood T cell repertoires in COVID-19. Clones were read by immunoSEQ multiplex PCR, and TCRdb kept only the in-frame ones, dropping some. The sample includes approximately 230,000 clones, just over 85% of them seen just once. Source material: PBMCs or T cells enriched from blood (not recorded which). Receptors were obtained from a man between 40 and 49 years old who had recovered from COVID-19. CDR3s include the opening cysteine and the closing phenylalanine or tryptophan. The order of the fields is J gene, V gene, CDR3 length, CDR3 protein.

>TRBJ2-1|TRBV10-3|13
CAISADRGHEQFF
>TRBJ1-2|TRBV6-5|13
CASSWGTDYGYTF
>TRBJ2-1|TRBV5-1|20
CASSLWKAGDLFRSYNEQFF
>TRBJ1-2|TRBV28|12
CASSSQGYGYTF
>TRBJ2-3|TRBV3-1/TRBV3-2|15
CASSLGGSVADTQYF
>TRBJ2-7|TRBV7-2|14
CASSLAAGPYEQYF
>TRBJ1-2|TRBV29-1|11
CSVRQDYGYTF
>TRBJ2-3|TRBV7-2|15
CASSPNLGGSDTQYF
>TRBJ1-5|TRBV5-5|16
CASSLGWPGGNQPQHF
>TRBJ2-5|TRBV29-1|12
CSARRDGETQYF